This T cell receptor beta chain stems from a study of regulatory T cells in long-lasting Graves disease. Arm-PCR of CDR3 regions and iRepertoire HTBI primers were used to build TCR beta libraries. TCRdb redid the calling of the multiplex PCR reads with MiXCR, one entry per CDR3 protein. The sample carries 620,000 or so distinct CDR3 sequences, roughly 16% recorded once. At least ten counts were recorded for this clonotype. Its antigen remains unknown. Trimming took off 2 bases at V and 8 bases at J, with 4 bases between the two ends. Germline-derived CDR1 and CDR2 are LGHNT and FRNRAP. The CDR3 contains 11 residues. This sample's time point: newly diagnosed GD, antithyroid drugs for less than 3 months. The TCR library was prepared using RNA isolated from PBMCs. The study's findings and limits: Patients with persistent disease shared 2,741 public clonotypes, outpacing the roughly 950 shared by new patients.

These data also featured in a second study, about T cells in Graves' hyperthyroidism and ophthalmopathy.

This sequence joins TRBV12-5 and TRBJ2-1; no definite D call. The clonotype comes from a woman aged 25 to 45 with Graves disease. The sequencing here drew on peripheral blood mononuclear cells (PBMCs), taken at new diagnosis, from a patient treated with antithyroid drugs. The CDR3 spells CASGLMDEQFF. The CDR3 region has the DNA TGTGCTAGTGGTTTGATGGATGAGCAGTTCTTC.